The text below deals with one TCR beta chain. Its binding antigen is unknown. Base qualities are not provided; no much larger clone lies one nucleotide away. The cohort comprised under 700 healthy bone marrow donors. Cohort members were all nominally healthy when sampled, although unrecorded immune exposures were likely present. The donor tested CMV seronegative and was one of the 352 seronegative cohort members. A peripheral blood sample was collected from each donor, and TCR beta sequencing was performed on peripheral blood mononuclear cells. The Qiagen DNeasy Blood Extraction Kit was used to extract genomic DNA from the blood cell samples. The sample is drawn from a study of cytomegalovirus exposure and HLA in healthy donors (dated by TCRdb to about 2017). Background for the entire study: An earlier analysis of roughly 570 of the donors reported roughly 300 Gb of sequence data and around 100 million unique TCR beta sequences obtained from around 190 million T cells. The aim of the study was to test whether cataloging public T cell receptors could identify signatures of past pathogen exposure. Every repertoire in the discovery cohort had been generated on one and the same sequencing platform. On average, approximately 250,000 unique TCR beta nucleotide sequences were sequenced per donor among a few hundred genotyped donors of the cohort, with 15% to 20% of those sequences being non-productive. In a later genetic analysis, genome-wide SNP genotypes for about 55% of the 666 donors were used, and that subset was treated as a discovery cohort. Besides the first cohort of hundreds of subjects, a separate validation cohort made up of roughly 120 different subjects was used. A later analysis re-analyzed previously published TCR beta repertoires from 666 donors and added high-resolution HLA genotyping to study TCR occurrence patterns. Donor age, sex, ethnicity and CMV serostatus were compiled together with the repertoire data. An early release that covered some 640 HLA-typed donors contained approximately 290 gigabases of sequencing data and tens of millions of unique TCR sequences. Both class I and class II loci were covered by HLA typing, at four-digit resolution. Among the roughly 390 genotyped donors, 81% belonged to the genetic ancestry cluster associated with self-reported Caucasian donors. Rather than drawing on any new phenotypic data, the later analysis identified candidate immune exposures from TCR beta sequences and the way those sequences occurred across donors. Typing coverage differed by locus: A, B, C, DRB1 and DQB1 were typed in roughly 620-630 donors, DQA1 in about 500, DPA1 in some 600, and DPB1 in just under 480. High-throughput TCR immunosequencing, statistical association of individual TCRs with disease status, and machine learning were combined to predict cytomegalovirus infection status. Because of strong linkage in the cohort, four or five DR-DQ haplotypes were treated as single units for association and clustering. Using immunosequencing, the study profiled T cell repertoires from 666 subjects and related those repertoires to cytomegalovirus serostatus. In an earlier analysis of 587 of the donors, high-throughput TCR beta sequencing was used to judge whether each TCR beta V gene segment behaved as functional or pseudogenic. General study outcomes and caveats: A group of highly shared sequence variants was considered likely to be a technical artifact of the sequencing pipeline. This cohort had only TCR beta chains sequenced, and the lack of alpha or paired-chain data limited which features could be detected. Immune exposure information for the cohort was limited to CMV serostatus. A later analysis found that most CMV-associated TCR beta chains appeared HLA-restricted, with HLA associations seemingly driven largely by CMV exposure. In a later analysis, several top co-occurrence clusters were reported to appear linked to parvovirus B19, influenza, CMV and Epstein-Barr virus. Strong co-occurrence of HLA alleles, especially DR and DQ, made assigning TCR associations to individual alleles difficult. A later genetic analysis reported fewer N-insertions in productive TCRs among donors in an Asian-associated ancestry cluster than the roughly 690-donor mean. In a later analysis, some 17,000 TCR beta sequences were associated with specific HLA alleles at a false discovery rate of 0.05. Broadly in line with IMGT annotations, most TCR beta V segments showed up in productive rearrangements about 87% or about 30% of the time in an earlier analysis of several hundred of the donors. V-gene and J-gene trimming of TCR beta chains was associated with a missense DCLRE1C variant in a later genetic analysis, and the association was replicated in an independent cohort. A further reported finding was that TCR beta sequences accurately predicted the HLA-A and HLA-B alleles for most subjects in the first cohort. Correlated functional status among segregating V segments might reflect linkage disequilibrium, but an unknown experimental factor could not be ruled out. Because some donors lacked HLA typing at each locus, the association tests relied only on the typed subset. The study gave a list of more than 150 TCR beta chains associated with cytomegalovirus. The earlier analysis of nearly 600 of the donors excluded roughly 16 rarely observed V segments, including chromosome 9 orphons, because counts were too low. The classifier was reported to diagnose cytomegalovirus status with high specificity and sensitivity in both the original cohort and the validation cohort. In a later analysis, the rate of TCR association differed among HLA loci, with DRB1 alleles having the most associated TCRs and HLA-C alleles having the fewest. The authors suggested that the approach could potentially be extended to other disease states and immunological phenotypes. A few of the identified cytomegalovirus-associated TCR beta chains were confirmed in vitro to be specific for cytomegalovirus antigens. The presence/absence analyses assumed that sequencing depth was roughly uniform across donors, and that assumption may not be true. Some IMGT-functional V segments, including TRBV6-2 and TRBV6-3, could not be told apart with the 87-base-pair reads, so those segments were excluded. Compared with equally common non-associated chains, HLA-associated TCR beta chains in a later analysis were more clonally expanded and had lower generation probabilities. While some public TCRs were present in many individuals, most TCR sequences turned up only very rarely across donors.

The CDR1 and CDR2 encoded by the germline V gene are SNHLY and FYNNEI. Here V drops 3 bases and J drops 6 bases, and the junction holds 4 bases not matched to any gene. The CDR3 sequence holds 14 residues, the cysteine and phenylalanine included. The read is trimmed to its CDR3 DNA, 42 bases read in frame from base 1. Libraries were built with the immunoSEQ multiplex PCR assay. The multiplex PCR relied on a mix of 60 forward primers for TCR Vbeta segments and 13 reverse primers for TCR Jbeta segments. The CDR3 region of rearranged TCR beta genes was amplified from genomic DNA with a multiplex PCR assay. On the Illumina HiSeq System, the amplified TCR beta libraries were sequenced as 87-base-pair reads. In the original analysis: A later analysis counted approximately 74 million unique TCR beta chains across the 550 to 800 repertoires, and around 9.9 million of these chains were shared by at least two donors. A nearest-neighbor algorithm error-corrected the raw reads and collapsed the reads into unique sequences, merging closely related sequences to remove PCR and sequencing errors. V, D and J gene segments were assigned by aligning CDR3 sequences to IMGT reference sequences. For a sequence to be retained, at least a six-nucleotide match to both a V gene segment and a J gene segment was required. Rearrangements were called productive when the CDR3 lacked stop codons and stayed in frame with V and J; all others were non-productive. CDR3 was defined according to IMGT convention as the region running from the second conserved V-encoded cysteine to the conserved J-encoded phenylalanine. In an earlier analysis of some 550 of the donors, sequences lacking an unambiguous match to a single V gene segment were excluded. In an earlier analysis of approximately 610 of the donors, V segments were called functional above 56.7% productive rearrangements and were called segregating when the between-donor standard deviation exceeded 5%. To diagnose cytomegalovirus status from the catalog of TCR beta chain sequences, a statistical classification framework was built. A later analysis assigned V and J genes by comparing TCR nucleotide sequences with IMGT/GENE-DB human TR gene sequences. A later analysis assigned CDR3 sequences and most-parsimonious VDJ recombination scenarios with the TCRdist pipeline. In a later analysis, each TCR beta chain was defined by its CDR3 amino acid sequence together with its V-gene family, and reads lacking a unique V-gene family were excluded. In a later analysis, 500 to 650 highly shared, low-generation-probability nucleotide sequences were removed to address suspected cross-contamination and a sequencing artifact. In a later analysis, a clonal expansion index for each public chain was calculated from normalized within-repertoire ranks of inferred template counts. In a later analysis, generation probabilities were computed using a VDJ recombination model fitted to out-of-frame rearrangements, and the results were checked against IGoR. In a later analysis, hypergeometric tests were used to score TCR-TCR, TCR-HLA and TCR-CMV co-occurrence, with a repertoire-size bias correction applied to TCR pairs. False discovery rates were estimated in a later analysis by permuting HLA or CMV assignments 20 times. In a later analysis, co-occurring TCRs were grouped using DBSCAN, and TCRdist sequence similarity was added for clustering within HLA-allele-positive subsets. For co-occurrence clustering, repertoires with fewer than 30,000 or more than 120,000 public chains were excluded, along with a handful of repertoires with anomalous nucleotide sharing. TCRdb's version of the immuneACCESS table is confined to in-frame rearrangements and falls short of the full clone set. An unresolved V gene accounts for under half of the shortfall where checked; the remainder is of unknown origin. V and J calls and clone size are as listed in that table; D and trimming were resolved from the DNA. The sample has some 200,000 clones on record, almost 85% of them singletons. The ten biggest clones cover about 0.6% of the sample.

This chain joins TRBV2 to TRBJ2-4, and 8 junction bases match TRBD1. This clonotype was sampled from a woman aged 40 to 50 in good health and CMV-seronegative. The source material was PBMCs. The encoded CDR3 is CASSETGVVNIQYF. The DNA sequence follows: TGTGCCAGCAGTGAGACAGGGGTCGTAAACATTCAGTACTTC. The CDR3, completed at both ends by the reference TRBV2 and TRBJ2-4 genes, gives the full variable domain EPEVTQTPSHQVTQMGQEVILRCVPISNHLYFYWYRQILGQKVEFLVSFYNNEISEKSEIFDDQFSVERPDGSNFTLKIRSTKLEDSAMYFCASSETGVVNIQYFGAGTRLSVL.